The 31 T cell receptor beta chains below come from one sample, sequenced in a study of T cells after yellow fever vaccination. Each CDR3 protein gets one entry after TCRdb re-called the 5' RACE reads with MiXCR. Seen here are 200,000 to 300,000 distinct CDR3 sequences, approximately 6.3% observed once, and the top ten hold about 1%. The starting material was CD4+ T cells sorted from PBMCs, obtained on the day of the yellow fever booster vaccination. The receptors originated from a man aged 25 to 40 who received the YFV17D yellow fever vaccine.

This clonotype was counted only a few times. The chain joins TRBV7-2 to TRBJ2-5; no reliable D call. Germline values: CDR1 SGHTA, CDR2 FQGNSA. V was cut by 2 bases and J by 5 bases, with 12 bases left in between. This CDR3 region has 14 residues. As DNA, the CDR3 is TGTGCCAGCAGCTTATTCGAGAGGTCGGAGACCCAGTACTTC. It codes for CASSLFERSETQYF.

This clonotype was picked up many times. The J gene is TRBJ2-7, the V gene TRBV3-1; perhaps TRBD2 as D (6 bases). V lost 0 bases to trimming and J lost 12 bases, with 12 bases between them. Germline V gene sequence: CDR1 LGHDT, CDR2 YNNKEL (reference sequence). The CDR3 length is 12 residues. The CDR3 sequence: CASSQDRLVPYF. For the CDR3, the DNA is TGTGCCAGCAGCCAAGATCGACTAGTTCCGTACTTC.

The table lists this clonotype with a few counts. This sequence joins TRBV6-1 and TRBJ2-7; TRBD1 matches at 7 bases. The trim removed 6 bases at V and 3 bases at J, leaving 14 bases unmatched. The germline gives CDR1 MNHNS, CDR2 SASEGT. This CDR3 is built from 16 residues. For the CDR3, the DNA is TGTGCCAGCAGGGGAGAGGGGGCGAAAAGTTACTACGAGCAGTACTTC. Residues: CASRGEGAKSYYEQYF.

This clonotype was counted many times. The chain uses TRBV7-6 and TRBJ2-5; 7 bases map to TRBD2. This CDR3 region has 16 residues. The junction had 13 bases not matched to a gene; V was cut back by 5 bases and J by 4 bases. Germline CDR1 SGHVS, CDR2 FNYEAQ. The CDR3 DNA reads TGTGCCAGCAGCATGCTAGGGTCCTCTAGCGGAGAGACCCAGTACTTC. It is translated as CASSMLGSSSGETQYF.

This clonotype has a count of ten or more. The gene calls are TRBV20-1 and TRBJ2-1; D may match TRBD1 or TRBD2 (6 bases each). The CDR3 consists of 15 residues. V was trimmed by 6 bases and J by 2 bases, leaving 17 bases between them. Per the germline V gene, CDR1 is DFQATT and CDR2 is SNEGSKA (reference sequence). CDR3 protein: CSARDGGLTYNEQFF. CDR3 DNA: TGCAGTGCCAGGGATGGGGGGCTGACCTACAATGAGCAGTTCTTC.

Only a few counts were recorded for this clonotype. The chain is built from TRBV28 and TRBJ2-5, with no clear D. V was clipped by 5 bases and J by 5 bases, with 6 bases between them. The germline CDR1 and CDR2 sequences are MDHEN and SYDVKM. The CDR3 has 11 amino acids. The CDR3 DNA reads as TGTGCCAGCAGTCACGTTGAGACCCAGTACTTC. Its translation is CASSHVETQYF.

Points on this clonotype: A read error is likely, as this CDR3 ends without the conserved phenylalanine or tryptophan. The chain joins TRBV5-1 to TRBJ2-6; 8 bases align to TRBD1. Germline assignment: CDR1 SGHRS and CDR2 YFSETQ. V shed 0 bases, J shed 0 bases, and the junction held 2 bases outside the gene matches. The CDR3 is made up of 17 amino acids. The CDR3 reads CASSLVGQGSGANVLTL. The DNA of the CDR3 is TGCGCCAGCAGCTTGGTCGGACAGGGCTCTGGGGCCAACGTCCTGACTTTA.

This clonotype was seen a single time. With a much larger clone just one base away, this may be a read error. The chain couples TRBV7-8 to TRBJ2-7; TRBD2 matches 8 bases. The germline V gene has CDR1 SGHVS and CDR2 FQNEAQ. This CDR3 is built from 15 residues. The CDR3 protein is CASSVAGHEDYEQYF. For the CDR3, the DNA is TGTGCCAGCAGCGTAGCGGGACATGAGGACTACGAGCAGTACTTC.

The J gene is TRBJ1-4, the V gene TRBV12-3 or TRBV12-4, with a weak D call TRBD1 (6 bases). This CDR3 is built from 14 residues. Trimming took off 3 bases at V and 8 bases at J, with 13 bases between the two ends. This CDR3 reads CASSFSGVGEKLFF. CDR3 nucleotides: TGTGCCAGCAGTTTTTCAGGGGTCGGAGAAAAACTGTTTTTT.

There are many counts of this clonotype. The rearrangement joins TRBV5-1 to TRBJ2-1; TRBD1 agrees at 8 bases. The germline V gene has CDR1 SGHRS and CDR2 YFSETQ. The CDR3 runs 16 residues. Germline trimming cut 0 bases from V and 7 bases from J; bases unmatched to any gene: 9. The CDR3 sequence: CASSLDGETGVNEQFF. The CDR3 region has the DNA TGCGCCAGCAGCTTGGATGGCGAGACAGGGGTGAATGAGCAGTTCTTC. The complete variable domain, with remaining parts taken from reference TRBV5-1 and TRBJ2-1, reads KAGVTQTPRYLIKTRGQQVTLSCSPISGHRSVSWYQQTPGQGLQFLFEYFSETQRNKGNFPGRFSGRQFSNSRSEMNVSTLELGDSALYLCASSLDGETGVNEQFFGPGTRLTVL.

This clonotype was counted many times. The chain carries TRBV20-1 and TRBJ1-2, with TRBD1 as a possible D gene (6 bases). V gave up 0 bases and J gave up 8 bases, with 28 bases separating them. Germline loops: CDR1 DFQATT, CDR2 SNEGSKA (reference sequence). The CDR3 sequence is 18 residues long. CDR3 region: CSARDPGGAGGPTMGYTF. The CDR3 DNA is TGCAGTGCTAGAGACCCCGGCGGGGCCGGGGGCCCCACTATGGGCTACACCTTC.

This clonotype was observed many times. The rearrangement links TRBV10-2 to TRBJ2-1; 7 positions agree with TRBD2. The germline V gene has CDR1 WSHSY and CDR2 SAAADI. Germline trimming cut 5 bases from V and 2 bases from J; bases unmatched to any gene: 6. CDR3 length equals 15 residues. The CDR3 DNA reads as TGCGCCAGCAGTTCTAGCGGAAATACCTACAATGAGCAGTTCTTC. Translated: CASSSSGNTYNEQFF.

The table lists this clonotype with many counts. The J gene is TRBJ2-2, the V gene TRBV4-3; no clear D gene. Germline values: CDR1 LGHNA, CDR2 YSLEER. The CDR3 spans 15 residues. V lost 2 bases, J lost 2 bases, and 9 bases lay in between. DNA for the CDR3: TGCGCCAGCAGCCAAAGGGAACTCAACACCGGGGAGCTGTTTTTT. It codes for CASSQRELNTGELFF.

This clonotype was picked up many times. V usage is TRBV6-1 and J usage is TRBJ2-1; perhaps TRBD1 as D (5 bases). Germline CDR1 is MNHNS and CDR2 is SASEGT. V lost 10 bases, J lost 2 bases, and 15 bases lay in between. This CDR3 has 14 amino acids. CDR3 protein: CATSYGAAYNEQFF. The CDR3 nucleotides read TGTGCCACCTCATATGGGGCTGCCTACAATGAGCAGTTCTTC.

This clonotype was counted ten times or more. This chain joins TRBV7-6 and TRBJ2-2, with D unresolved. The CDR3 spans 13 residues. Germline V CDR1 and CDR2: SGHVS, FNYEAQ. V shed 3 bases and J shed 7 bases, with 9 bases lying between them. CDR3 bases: TGTGCCAGCAGCTTGGTGTCTAGCGGGGAGCTGTTTTTT. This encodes CASSLVSSGELFF.

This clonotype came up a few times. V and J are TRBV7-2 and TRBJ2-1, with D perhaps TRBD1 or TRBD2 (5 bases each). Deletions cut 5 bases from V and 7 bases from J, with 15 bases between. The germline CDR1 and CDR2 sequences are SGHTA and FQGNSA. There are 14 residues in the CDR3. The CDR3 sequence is CASSPGTLVNEQFF. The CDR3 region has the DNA TGTGCCAGCAGCCCGGGGACCCTGGTGAATGAGCAGTTCTTC.

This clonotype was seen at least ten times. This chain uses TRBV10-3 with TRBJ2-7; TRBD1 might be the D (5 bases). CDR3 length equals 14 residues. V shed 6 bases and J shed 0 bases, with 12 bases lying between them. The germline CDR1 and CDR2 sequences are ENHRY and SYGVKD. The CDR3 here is CAIRIQGSSYEQYF. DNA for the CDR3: TGTGCCATCAGGATCCAGGGATCCTCCTACGAGCAGTACTTC.

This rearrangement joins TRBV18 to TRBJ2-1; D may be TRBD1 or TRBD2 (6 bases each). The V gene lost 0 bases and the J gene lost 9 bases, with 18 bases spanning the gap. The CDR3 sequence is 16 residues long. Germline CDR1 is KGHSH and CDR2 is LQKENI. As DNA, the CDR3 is TGTGCCAGCTCACCACCGTCGGGCGGAGGGGGTACTGAGCAGTTCTTC. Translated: CASSPPSGGGGTEQFF.

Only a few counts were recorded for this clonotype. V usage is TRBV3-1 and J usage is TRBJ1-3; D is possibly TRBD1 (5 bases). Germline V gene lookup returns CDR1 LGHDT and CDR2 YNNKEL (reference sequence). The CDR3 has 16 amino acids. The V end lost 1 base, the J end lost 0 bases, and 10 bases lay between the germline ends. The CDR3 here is CASSQVTGRSGNTIYF. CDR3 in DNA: TGTGCCAGCAGCCAAGTAACAGGCCGCTCTGGAAACACCATATATTTT. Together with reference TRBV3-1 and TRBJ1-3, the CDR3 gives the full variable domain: DTAVSQTPKYLVTQMGNDKSIKCEQNLGHDTMYWYKQDSKKFLKIMFSYNNKELIINETVPNRFSPKSPDKAHLNLHINSLELGDSAVYFCASSQVTGRSGNTIYFGEGSWLTVV.

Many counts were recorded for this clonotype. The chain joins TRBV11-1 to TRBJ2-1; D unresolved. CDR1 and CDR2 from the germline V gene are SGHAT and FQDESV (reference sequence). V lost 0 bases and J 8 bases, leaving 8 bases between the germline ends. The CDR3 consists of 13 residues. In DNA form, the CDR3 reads TGTGCCAGCAGCTTAGCCACCAAGGATGAGCAGTTCTTC. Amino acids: CASSLATKDEQFF.

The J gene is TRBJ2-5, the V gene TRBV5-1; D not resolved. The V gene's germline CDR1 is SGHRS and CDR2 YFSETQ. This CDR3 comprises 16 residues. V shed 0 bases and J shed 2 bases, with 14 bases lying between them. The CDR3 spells CASSLAVQRRQETQYF. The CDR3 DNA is TGCGCCAGCAGCTTGGCCGTGCAAAGGAGACAAGAGACCCAGTACTTC.

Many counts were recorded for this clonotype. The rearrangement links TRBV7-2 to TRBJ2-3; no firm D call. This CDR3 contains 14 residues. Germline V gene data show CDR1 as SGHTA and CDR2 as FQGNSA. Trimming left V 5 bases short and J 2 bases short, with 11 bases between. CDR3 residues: CASSPRVNTDTQYF. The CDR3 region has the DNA TGTGCCAGCAGCCCTCGGGTGAACACAGATACGCAGTATTTT.

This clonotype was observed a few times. In DNA form, the CDR3 reads TGTGCCAGCAGCTTAGGTATTACACCCACCTACGAGCAGTACTTC. It is translated as CASSLGITPTYEQYF. The V gene is TRBV13, the J gene TRBJ2-7, with unresolved D. The V and J ends lost 0 bases and 2 bases respectively, with 11 bases between them. Looked up from germline, CDR1 is PRHDT and CDR2 is FYEKMQ (reference sequence). There are 15 residues in the CDR3. Based on the CDR3 plus reference TRBV13 and TRBJ2-7, the full variable domain is AAGVIQSPRHLIKEKRETATLKCYPIPRHDTVYWYQQGPGQDPQFLISFYEKMQSDKGSIPDRFSAQQFSDYHSELNMSSLELGDSALYFCASSLGITPTYEQYFGPGTRLTVT.

The CDR3 nucleotides read TGTGCCAGCAGCGTAGACTTCCAAGAGACCCAGTACTTC. Amino acid sequence: CASSVDFQETQYF. V is TRBV3-1 and J is TRBJ2-5; D is unresolved. Germline loops: CDR1 LGHDT, CDR2 YNNKEL (reference sequence). This CDR3 contains 13 residues. Trimming took 5 bases from V and 1 from J, leaving 8 bases between them.

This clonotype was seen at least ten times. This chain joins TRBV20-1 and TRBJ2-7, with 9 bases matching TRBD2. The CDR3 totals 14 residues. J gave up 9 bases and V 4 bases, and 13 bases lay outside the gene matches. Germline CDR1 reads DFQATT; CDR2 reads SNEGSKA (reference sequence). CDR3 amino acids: CSAIPVASGEGQYF. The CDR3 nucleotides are TGCAGTGCTATACCCGTGGCTAGCGGGGAGGGGCAGTACTTC.

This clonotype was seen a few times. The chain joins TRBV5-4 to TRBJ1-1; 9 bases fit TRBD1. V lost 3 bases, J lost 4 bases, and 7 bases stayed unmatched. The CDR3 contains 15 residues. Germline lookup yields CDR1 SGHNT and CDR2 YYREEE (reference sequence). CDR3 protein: CASSWQGQGFTEAFF. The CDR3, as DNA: TGTGCCAGCAGCTGGCAAGGACAGGGGTTCACTGAAGCTTTCTTT.

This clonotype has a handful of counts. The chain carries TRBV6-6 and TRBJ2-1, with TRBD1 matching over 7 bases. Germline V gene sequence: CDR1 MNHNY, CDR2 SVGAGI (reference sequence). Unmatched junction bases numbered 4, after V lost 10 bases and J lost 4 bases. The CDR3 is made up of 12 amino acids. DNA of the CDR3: TGTGCCATCCGGGACAGTTACAATGAGCAGTTCTTC. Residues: CAIRDSYNEQFF.

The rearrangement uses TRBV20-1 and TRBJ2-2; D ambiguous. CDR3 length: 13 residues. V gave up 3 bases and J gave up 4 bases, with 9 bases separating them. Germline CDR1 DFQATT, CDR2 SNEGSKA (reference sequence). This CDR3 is CSASGGATGELFF. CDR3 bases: TGCAGTGCTAGTGGCGGAGCCACCGGGGAGCTGTTTTTT.

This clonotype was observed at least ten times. CDR3 sequence (DNA): TGTGCCACCCGAGGGCTGCTAGCGGGATGGGTAGATACGCAGTATTTT. Encoded protein: CATRGLLAGWVDTQYF. V gene TRBV7-9 combines with J gene TRBJ2-3, with 9 bases that match TRBD2. The CDR3 covers 16 residues. With 10 bases clipped from V and 5 bases from J, the junction kept 16 bases outside the gene matches. The V gene's germline CDR1 is SEHNR and CDR2 FQNEAQ (reference sequence).

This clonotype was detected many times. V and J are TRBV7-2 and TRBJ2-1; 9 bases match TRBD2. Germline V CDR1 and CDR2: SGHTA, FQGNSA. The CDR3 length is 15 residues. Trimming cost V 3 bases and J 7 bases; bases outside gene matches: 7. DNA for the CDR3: TGTGCCAGCAGCTTTCGTAGCGGGAGTAGTAATGAGCAGTTCTTC. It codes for CASSFRSGSSNEQFF.

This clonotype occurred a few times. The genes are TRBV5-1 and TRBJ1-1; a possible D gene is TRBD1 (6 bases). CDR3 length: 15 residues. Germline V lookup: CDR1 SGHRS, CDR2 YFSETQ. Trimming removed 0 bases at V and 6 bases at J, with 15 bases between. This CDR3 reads CASSLAAGALAEAFF. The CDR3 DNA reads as TGCGCCAGCAGCTTGGCCGCAGGGGCGTTGGCTGAAGCTTTCTTT. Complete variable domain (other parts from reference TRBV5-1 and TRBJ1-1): KAGVTQTPRYLIKTRGQQVTLSCSPISGHRSVSWYQQTPGQGLQFLFEYFSETQRNKGNFPGRFSGRQFSNSRSEMNVSTLELGDSALYLCASSLAAGALAEAFFGQGTRLTVV.